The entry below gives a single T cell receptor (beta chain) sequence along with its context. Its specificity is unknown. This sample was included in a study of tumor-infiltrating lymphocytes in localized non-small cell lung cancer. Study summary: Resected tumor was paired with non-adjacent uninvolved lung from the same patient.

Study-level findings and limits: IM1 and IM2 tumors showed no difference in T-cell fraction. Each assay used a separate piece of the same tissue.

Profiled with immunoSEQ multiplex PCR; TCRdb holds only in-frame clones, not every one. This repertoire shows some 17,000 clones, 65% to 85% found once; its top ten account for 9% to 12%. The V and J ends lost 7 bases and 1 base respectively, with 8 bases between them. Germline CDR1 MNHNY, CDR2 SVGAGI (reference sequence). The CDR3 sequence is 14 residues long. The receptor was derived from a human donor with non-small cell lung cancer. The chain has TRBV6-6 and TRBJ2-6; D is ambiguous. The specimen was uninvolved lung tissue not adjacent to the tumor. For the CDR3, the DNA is TGTGCCAGCATGGAGTATTCTGGGGCCAACGTCCTGACTTTC. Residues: CASMEYSGANVLTF.